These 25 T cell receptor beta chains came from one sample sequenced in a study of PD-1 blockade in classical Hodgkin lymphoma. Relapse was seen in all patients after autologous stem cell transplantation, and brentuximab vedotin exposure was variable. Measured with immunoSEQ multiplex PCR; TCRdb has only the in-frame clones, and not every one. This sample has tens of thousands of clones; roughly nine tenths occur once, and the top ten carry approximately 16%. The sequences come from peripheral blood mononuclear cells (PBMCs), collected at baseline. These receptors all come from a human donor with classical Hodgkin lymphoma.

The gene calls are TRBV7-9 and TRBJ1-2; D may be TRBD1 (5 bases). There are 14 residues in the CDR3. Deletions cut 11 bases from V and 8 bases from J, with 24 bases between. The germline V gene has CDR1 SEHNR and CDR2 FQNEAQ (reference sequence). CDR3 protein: CASSQMDTNAGYTF. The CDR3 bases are TGTGCCTCCTCCCAAATGGACACAAACGCGGGCTACACCTTC.

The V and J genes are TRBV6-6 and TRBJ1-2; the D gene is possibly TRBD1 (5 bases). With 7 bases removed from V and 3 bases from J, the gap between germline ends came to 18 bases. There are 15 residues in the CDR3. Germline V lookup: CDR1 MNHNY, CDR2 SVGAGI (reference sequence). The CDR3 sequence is CASIRGSNGHYGYTF. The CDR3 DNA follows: TGTGCCAGCATAAGGGGCTCGAACGGCCACTATGGCTACACCTTC.

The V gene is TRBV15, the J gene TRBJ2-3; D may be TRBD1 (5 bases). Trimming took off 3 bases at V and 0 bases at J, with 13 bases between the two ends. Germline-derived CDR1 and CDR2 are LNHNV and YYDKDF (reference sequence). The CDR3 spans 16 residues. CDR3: CATSRRTQPSTDTQYF. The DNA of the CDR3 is TGTGCCACCAGCAGGAGGACACAACCTAGCACAGATACGCAGTATTTT.

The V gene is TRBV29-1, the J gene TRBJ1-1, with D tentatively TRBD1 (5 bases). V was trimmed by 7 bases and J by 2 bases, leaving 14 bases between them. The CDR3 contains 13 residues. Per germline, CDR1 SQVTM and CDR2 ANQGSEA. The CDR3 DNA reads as TGCAGCGGGGCTCGAGGGGTCAACACTGAAGCTTTCTTT. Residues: CSGARGVNTEAFF.

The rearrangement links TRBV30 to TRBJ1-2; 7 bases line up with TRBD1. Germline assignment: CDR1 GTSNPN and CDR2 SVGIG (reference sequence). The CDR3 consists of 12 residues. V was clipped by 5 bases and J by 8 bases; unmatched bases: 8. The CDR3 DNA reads TGTGCCTGGTCAGGGGGGGGCGGCGGCTACACCTTC. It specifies CAWSGGGGGYTF.

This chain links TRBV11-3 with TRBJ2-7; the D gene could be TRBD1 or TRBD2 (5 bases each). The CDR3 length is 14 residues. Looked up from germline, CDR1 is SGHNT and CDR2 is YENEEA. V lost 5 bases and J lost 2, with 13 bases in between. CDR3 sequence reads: CASSRDPTAYEQYF. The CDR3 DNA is TGTGCCAGCAGCCGGGACCCGACAGCCTACGAGCAGTACTTC. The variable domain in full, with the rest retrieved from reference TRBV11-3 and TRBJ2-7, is EAGVVQSPRYKIIEKKQPVAFWCNPISGHNTLYWYLQNLGQGPELLIRYENEEAVDDSQLPKDRFSAERLKGVDSTLKIQPAELGDSAVYLCASSRDPTAYEQYFGPGTRLTVT.

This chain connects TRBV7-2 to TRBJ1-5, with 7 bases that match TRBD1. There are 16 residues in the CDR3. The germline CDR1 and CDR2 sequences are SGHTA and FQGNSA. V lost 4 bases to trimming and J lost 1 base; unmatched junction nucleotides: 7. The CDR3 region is CASSSRQGLSNQPQHF. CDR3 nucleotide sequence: TGTGCCAGCAGCTCTAGACAGGGCTTGAGCAATCAGCCCCAGCATTTT.

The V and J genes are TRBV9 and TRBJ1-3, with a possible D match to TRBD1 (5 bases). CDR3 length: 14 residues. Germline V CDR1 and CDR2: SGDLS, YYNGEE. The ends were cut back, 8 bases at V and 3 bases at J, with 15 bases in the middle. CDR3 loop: CASEPGVSGNTIYF. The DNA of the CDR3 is TGTGCCAGTGAGCCGGGGGTTAGTGGAAACACCATATATTTT.

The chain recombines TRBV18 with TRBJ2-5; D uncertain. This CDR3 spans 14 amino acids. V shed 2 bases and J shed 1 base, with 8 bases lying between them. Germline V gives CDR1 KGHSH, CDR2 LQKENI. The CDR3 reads CASSPREVQETQYF. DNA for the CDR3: TGTGCCAGCTCACCAAGGGAAGTCCAAGAGACCCAGTACTTC.

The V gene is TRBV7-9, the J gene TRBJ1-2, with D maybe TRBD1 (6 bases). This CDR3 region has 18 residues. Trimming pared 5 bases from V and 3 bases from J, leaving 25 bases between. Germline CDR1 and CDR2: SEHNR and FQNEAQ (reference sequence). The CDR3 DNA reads TGTGCCAGCAGCCCGTCCGCCACCCCCAGGGGATCAGACTATGGCTACACCTTC. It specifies CASSPSATPRGSDYGYTF.

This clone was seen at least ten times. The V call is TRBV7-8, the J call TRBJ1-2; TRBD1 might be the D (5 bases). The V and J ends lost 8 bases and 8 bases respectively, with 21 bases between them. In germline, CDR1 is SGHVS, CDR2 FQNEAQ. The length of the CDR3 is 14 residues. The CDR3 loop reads CASGPGRGGDGYTF. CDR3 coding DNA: TGTGCCAGCGGCCCGGGAAGGGGAGGGGACGGCTACACCTTC.

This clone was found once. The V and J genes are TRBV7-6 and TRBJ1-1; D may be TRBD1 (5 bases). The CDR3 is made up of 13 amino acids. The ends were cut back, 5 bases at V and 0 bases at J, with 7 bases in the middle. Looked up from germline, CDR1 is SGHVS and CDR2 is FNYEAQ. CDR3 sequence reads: CASSETVNTEAFF. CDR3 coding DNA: TGTGCCAGCAGCGAGACAGTGAACACTGAAGCTTTCTTT. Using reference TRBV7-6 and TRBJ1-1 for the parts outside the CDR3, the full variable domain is GAGVSQSPRYKVTKRGQDVALRCDPISGHVSLYWYRQALGQGPEFLTYFNYEAQQDKSGLPNDRFSAERPEGSISTLTIQRTEQRDSAMYRCASSETVNTEAFFGQGTRLTVV.

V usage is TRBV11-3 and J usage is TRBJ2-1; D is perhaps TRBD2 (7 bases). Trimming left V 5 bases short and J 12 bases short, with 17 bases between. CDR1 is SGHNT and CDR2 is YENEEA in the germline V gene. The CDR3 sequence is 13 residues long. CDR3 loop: CASSPWGGHAQFF. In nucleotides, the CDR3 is TGTGCCAGCAGCCCCTGGGGGGGGCATGCGCAGTTCTTC.

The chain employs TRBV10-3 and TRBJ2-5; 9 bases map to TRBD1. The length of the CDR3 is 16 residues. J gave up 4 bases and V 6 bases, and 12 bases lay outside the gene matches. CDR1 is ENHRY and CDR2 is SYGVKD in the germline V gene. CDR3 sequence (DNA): TGTGCCATCAGGGGCGGGACAGGGAGCGGTGGAGAGACCCAGTACTTC. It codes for CAIRGGTGSGGETQYF.

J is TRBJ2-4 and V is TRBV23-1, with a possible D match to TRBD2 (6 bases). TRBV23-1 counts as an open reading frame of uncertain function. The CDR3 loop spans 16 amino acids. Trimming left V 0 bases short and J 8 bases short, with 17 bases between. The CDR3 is CASSQSSGGEVDIQYF. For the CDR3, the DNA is TGCGCCAGCAGTCAATCAAGCGGAGGGGAGGTAGACATTCAGTACTTC.

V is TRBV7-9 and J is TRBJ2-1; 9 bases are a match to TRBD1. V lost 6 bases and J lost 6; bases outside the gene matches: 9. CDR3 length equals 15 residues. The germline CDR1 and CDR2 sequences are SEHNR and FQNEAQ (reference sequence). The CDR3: CASSPGQGGVNEQFF. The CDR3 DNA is TGTGCCAGCAGTCCGGGACAGGGAGGGGTCAATGAGCAGTTCTTC.

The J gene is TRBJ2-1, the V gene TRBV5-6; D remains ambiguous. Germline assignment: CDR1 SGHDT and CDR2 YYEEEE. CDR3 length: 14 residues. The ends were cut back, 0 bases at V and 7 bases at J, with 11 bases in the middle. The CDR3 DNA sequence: TGTGCCAGCAGCTTGGGGGGATGGTTGAATGAGCAGTTCTTC. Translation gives CASSLGGWLNEQFF. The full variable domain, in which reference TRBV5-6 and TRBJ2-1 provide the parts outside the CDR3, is DAGVTQSPTHLIKTRGQQVTLRCSPKSGHDTVSWYQQALGQGPQFIFQYYEEEERQRGNFPDRFSGHQFPNYSSELNVNALLLGDSALYLCASSLGGWLNEQFFGPGTRLTVL.

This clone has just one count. The CDR3 protein is CATKTGPYNEQFF. The DNA of the CDR3 is TGTGCCACCAAGACAGGGCCCTACAATGAGCAGTTCTTC. The rearrangement uses TRBV2 and TRBJ2-1; 7 nucleotides align to TRBD1. V was pared by 10 bases and J by 2 bases, with 5 bases of the junction left unmatched. Per the germline V gene, CDR1 is SNHLY and CDR2 is FYNNEI. The CDR3 sequence is 13 residues long. Full variable domain (rest looked up from reference TRBV2 and TRBJ2-1): EPEVTQTPSHQVTQMGQEVILRCVPISNHLYFYWYRQILGQKVEFLVSFYNNEISEKSEIFDDQFSVERPDGSNFTLKIRSTKLEDSAMYFCATKTGPYNEQFFGPGTRLTVL.

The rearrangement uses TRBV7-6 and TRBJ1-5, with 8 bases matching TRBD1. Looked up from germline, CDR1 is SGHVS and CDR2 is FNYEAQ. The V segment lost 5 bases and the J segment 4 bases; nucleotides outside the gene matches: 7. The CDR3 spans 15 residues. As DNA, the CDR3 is TGTGCCAGCAGCCCCGGACAGGGTTCAAATCAGCCCCAGCATTTT. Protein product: CASSPGQGSNQPQHF.

The CDR3 coding sequence is TGTGCCAGCAGCTTGGGAGGGGGGAACTACAATGAGCAGTTCTTC. The encoded protein is CASSLGGGNYNEQFF. The chain uses TRBV5-4 and TRBJ2-1, with D perhaps TRBD1 or TRBD2 (6 bases each). Trimming shortened V by 0 bases and J by 3 bases, and 10 bases separated the two germline ends. Germline CDR1 and CDR2: SGHNT and YYREEE (reference sequence). The CDR3 extends over 15 amino acids.

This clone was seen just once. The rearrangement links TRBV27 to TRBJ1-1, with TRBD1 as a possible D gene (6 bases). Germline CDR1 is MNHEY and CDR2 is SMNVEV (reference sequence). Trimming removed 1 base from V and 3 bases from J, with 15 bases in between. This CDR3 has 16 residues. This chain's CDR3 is CASSLWGGGRHTEAFF. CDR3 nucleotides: TGTGCCAGCAGTTTATGGGGCGGGGGGCGCCACACTGAAGCTTTCTTT.

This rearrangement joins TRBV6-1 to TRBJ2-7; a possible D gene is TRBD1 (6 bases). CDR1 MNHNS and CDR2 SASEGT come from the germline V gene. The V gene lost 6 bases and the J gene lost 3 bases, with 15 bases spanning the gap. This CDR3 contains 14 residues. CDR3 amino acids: CASRDSGDLYEQYF. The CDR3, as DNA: TGTGCCAGCAGGGACTCAGGGGACCTCTACGAGCAGTACTTC.

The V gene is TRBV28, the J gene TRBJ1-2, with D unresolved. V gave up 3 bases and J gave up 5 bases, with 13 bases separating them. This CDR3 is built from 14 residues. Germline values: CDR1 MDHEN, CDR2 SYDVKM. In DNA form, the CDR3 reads TGTGCCAGCAGTTTGTTAGGAGGGTTATATGGCTACACCTTC. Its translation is CASSLLGGLYGYTF.

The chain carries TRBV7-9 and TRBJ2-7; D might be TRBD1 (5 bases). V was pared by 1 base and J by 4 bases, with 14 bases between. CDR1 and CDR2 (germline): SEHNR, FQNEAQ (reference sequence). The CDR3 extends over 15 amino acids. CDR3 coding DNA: TGTGCCAGCAGCTTAGTTTTACAGGCGGAGTACGAGCAGTACTTC. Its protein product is CASSLVLQAEYEQYF.

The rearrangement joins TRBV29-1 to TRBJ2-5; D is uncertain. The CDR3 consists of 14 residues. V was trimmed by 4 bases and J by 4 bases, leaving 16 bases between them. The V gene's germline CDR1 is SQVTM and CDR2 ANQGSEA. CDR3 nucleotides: TGCAGCGTTGCCAGTCTCGGCCGTATAGAGACCCAGTACTTC. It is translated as CSVASLGRIETQYF.